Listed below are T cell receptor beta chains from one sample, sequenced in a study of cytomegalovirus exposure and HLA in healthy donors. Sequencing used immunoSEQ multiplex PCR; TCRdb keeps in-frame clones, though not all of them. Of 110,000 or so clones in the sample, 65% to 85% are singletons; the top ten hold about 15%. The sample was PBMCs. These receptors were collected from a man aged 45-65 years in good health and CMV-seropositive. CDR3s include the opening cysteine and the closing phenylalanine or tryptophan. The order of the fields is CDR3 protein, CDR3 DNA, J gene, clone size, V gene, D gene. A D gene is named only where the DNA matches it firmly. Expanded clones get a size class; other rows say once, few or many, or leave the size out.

cdr3_aa: CAIREGLSEGYGYTF
cdr3_nt: TGTGCCATAAGAGAGGGACTCTCGGAGGGTTATGGCTACACCTTC
j_call: TRBJ1-2
clone_size: NA
v_call: TRBV10-3
d_call: NA

cdr3_aa: CASSPRQGAYNEQFF
cdr3_nt: TGCGCCAGCAGCCCTCGACAGGGAGCCTACAATGAGCAGTTCTTC
j_call: TRBJ2-1
clone_size: few
v_call: TRBV5-1
d_call: TRBD1

cdr3_aa: CASRLSGGSVTGELFF
cdr3_nt: TGTGCCAGCAGACTGAGTGGGGGGAGTGTAACCGGGGAGCTGTTTTTT
j_call: TRBJ2-2
clone_size: NA
v_call: TRBV28
d_call: NA

cdr3_aa: CASRRDFIYEQYF
cdr3_nt: TGTGCCAGCCGCAGGGACTTCATCTACGAGCAGTACTTC
j_call: TRBJ2-7
clone_size: NA
v_call: TRBV2
d_call: NA

cdr3_aa: CASSEGWGGREKLFF
cdr3_nt: TGTGCCAGCAGTGAAGGTTGGGGGGGCCGGGAAAAACTGTTTTTT
j_call: TRBJ1-4
clone_size: once
v_call: TRBV6-1
d_call: NA

cdr3_aa: CASSLLGLGTGELFF
cdr3_nt: TGTGCCAGCAGCTTACTCGGACTGGGCACCGGGGAGCTGTTTTTT
j_call: TRBJ2-2
clone_size: NA
v_call: TRBV7-2
d_call: NA

cdr3_aa: CASSLILGTEAFF
cdr3_nt: TGCGCCAGCAGCTTAATATTGGGGACAGAAGCTTTCTTT
j_call: TRBJ1-1
clone_size: NA
v_call: TRBV5-1
d_call: NA

cdr3_aa: CASSLRQGMANTEAFF
cdr3_nt: TGCGCCAGCAGCTTGAGGCAGGGGATGGCAAACACTGAAGCTTTCTTT
j_call: TRBJ1-1
clone_size: NA
v_call: TRBV5-1
d_call: NA

cdr3_aa: CASSQLQGLDYGYTF
cdr3_nt: TGTGCCAGCAGCCAGCTACAGGGCTTGGACTATGGCTACACCTTC
j_call: TRBJ1-2
clone_size: once
v_call: TRBV14
d_call: NA

cdr3_aa: CASSPLPGATEAFF
cdr3_nt: TGTGCCAGCTCACCACTTCCAGGGGCAACTGAAGCTTTCTTT
j_call: TRBJ1-1
clone_size: few
v_call: TRBV18
d_call: NA

cdr3_aa: CATKRSAGSYNEQFF
cdr3_nt: TGTGCCACAAAAAGGAGCGCGGGATCCTACAATGAGCAGTTCTTC
j_call: TRBJ2-1
clone_size: NA
v_call: TRBV6-1
d_call: NA

cdr3_aa: CASTLDRGEQFF
cdr3_nt: TGTGCCAGCACCCTTGACAGGGGAGAGCAGTTCTTC
j_call: TRBJ2-1
clone_size: NA
v_call: TRBV6-5
d_call: TRBD1

cdr3_aa: CAISARDRDVEAFF
cdr3_nt: TGTGCCATCAGCGCCCGGGACAGGGACGTTGAAGCTTTCTTT
j_call: TRBJ1-1
clone_size: NA
v_call: TRBV10-3
d_call: TRBD1

cdr3_aa: CASSEGQGAQLAKNIQYF
cdr3_nt: TGTGCCAGCAGTGAGGGACAGGGGGCTCAATTAGCCAAAAACATTCAGTACTTC
j_call: TRBJ2-4
clone_size: NA
v_call: TRBV2
d_call: TRBD1

cdr3_aa: CASSVATGIYGYTF
cdr3_nt: TGTGCCAGCAGCGTAGCTACCGGGATCTATGGCTACACCTTC
j_call: TRBJ1-2
clone_size: NA
v_call: TRBV9
d_call: NA

cdr3_aa: CASSSRSSYEQYF
cdr3_nt: TGTGCCAGCAGCTCTAGGAGCTCCTACGAGCAGTACTTC
j_call: TRBJ2-7
clone_size: NA
v_call: TRBV7-6
d_call: NA

cdr3_aa: CASSANRFPNYGYTF
cdr3_nt: TGTGCCAGCAGTGCCAACAGGTTCCCTAACTATGGCTACACCTTC
j_call: TRBJ1-2
clone_size: NA
v_call: TRBV6-5
d_call: NA

cdr3_aa: CASSLAAAAEAFF
cdr3_nt: TGCGCCAGCAGCTTGGCCGCGGCGGCTGAAGCTTTCTTT
j_call: TRBJ1-1
clone_size: NA
v_call: TRBV5-1
d_call: NA

cdr3_aa: CASSATGDTEAFF
cdr3_nt: TGTGCCAGCAGTGCCACAGGGGACACTGAAGCTTTCTTT
j_call: TRBJ1-1
clone_size: NA
v_call: TRBV6-5
d_call: TRBD1

cdr3_aa: CAISGASGGSSYNEQFF
cdr3_nt: TGTGCCATCAGTGGGGCTAGCGGGGGGAGCTCCTACAATGAGCAGTTCTTC
j_call: TRBJ2-1
clone_size: NA
v_call: TRBV10-3
d_call: TRBD2

cdr3_aa: CASSQSFQGRSYEQYF
cdr3_nt: TGCGCCAGCAGTCAATCGTTTCAGGGCCGCTCCTACGAGCAGTACTTC
j_call: TRBJ2-7
clone_size: NA
v_call: TRBV23-1
d_call: NA

cdr3_aa: CASGDRVYGYTF
cdr3_nt: TGCGCCAGCGGAGACAGGGTCTATGGCTACACCTTC
j_call: TRBJ1-2
clone_size: NA
v_call: TRBV5-1
d_call: TRBD1

cdr3_aa: CATTTSGDSYNEQFF
cdr3_nt: TGTGCCACGACAACTAGCGGGGACTCCTACAATGAGCAGTTCTTC
j_call: TRBJ2-1
clone_size: NA
v_call: TRBV5-4
d_call: TRBD2

cdr3_aa: CASSDRRPNTGELFF
cdr3_nt: TGTGCCAGCAGCGACCGGCGGCCGAACACCGGGGAGCTGTTTTTT
j_call: TRBJ2-2
clone_size: NA
v_call: TRBV7-8
d_call: NA

cdr3_aa: CASSQPAGTRGNSPLHF
cdr3_nt: TGCGCCAGCAGCCAACCTGCCGGGACAAGGGGTAATTCACCCCTCCACTTT
j_call: TRBJ1-6
clone_size: NA
v_call: TRBV4-3
d_call: NA

cdr3_aa: CASSSREGNIQYF
cdr3_nt: TGTGCCAGCAGTTCTCGGGAGGGAAACATTCAGTACTTC
j_call: TRBJ2-4
clone_size: NA
v_call: TRBV6-5
d_call: TRBD2

cdr3_aa: CASSLRQAEAFF
cdr3_nt: TGTGCCAGTAGTCTCCGACAGGCTGAAGCTTTCTTT
j_call: TRBJ1-1
clone_size: few
v_call: TRBV19
d_call: NA

cdr3_aa: CASSPLGDPSYGYTF
cdr3_nt: TGTGCCAGCAGCCCCCTAGGAGACCCCTCTTATGGCTACACCTTC
j_call: TRBJ1-2
clone_size: NA
v_call: TRBV6-5
d_call: NA

cdr3_aa: CASSLSSEAFF
cdr3_nt: TGTGCCAGCAGCTTATCGTCTGAAGCTTTCTTT
j_call: TRBJ1-1
clone_size: few
v_call: TRBV11-2
d_call: NA

cdr3_aa: CASSSRSTGTYEQYF
cdr3_nt: TGTGCCAGCAGCTCCCGGTCGACAGGGACCTACGAGCAGTACTTC
j_call: TRBJ2-7
clone_size: NA
v_call: TRBV7-9
d_call: TRBD1

cdr3_aa: CASSAVGFGTDTQYF
cdr3_nt: TGCGCCAGCAGCGCGGTCGGCTTTGGCACAGATACGCAGTATTTT
j_call: TRBJ2-3
clone_size: once
v_call: TRBV5-1
d_call: NA

cdr3_aa: CASSWGERETQYF
cdr3_nt: TGCGCCAGCAGCTGGGGGGAGCGGGAGACCCAGTACTTC
j_call: TRBJ2-5
clone_size: NA
v_call: TRBV5-1
d_call: NA

cdr3_aa: CASSSGGPDYYEQYF
cdr3_nt: TGTGCCAGCAGCTCCGGGGGGCCTGATTACTACGAGCAGTACTTC
j_call: TRBJ2-7
clone_size: once
v_call: TRBV11-3
d_call: NA

cdr3_aa: CASSSGQGFRQPQHF
cdr3_nt: TGTGCCAGCAGCTCGGGACAGGGATTTAGACAGCCCCAGCATTTT
j_call: TRBJ1-5
clone_size: NA
v_call: TRBV5-8
d_call: TRBD1

cdr3_aa: CASSLGDFYGYTF
cdr3_nt: TGTGCCAGCAGCCTGGGTGACTTTTATGGCTACACCTTC
j_call: TRBJ1-2
clone_size: NA
v_call: TRBV13
d_call: NA